A selection of T cell receptor beta chains follows, all from one sample in a study of memory CD4+ T cells and cytomegalovirus serostatus. Generated by immunoSEQ multiplex PCR, the TCRdb table keeps only in-frame clones and is missing some. The table includes approximately 46,000 clones, roughly 80% detected once. The sequencing input was memory CD4+ T cells from blood. The receptors here all came from an adult in good health and CMV-seropositive. Both conserved end residues are part of each CDR3. Some rows mark clone size as missing; the rest say once, few, many or name a class of expanded clone.

j_call	cdr3_length	v_call	clone_size	cdr3_aa
TRBJ1-2	13	TRBV5-4	.	CASSRTGGDGYTF
TRBJ1-6	15	TRBV6-1	.	CASRGNRGLNSPLHF
TRBJ2-3	15	TRBV10-2	.	CASSDRLAGADTQYF
TRBJ2-7	15	TRBV7-2	.	CASSLSWGITYEQYF
TRBJ2-1	15	TRBV5-1	.	CASSFTGGKNNEQFF
TRBJ2-1	13	TRBV7-2	.	CASSVDRGNEQFF
TRBJ1-2	17	TRBV7-2	once	CASSLDGGLQANYGYTF
TRBJ1-6	14	TRBV5-6	.	CASRAGTHNSPLHF
TRBJ1-2	18	TRBV4-3	.	CASSQDTGKRTPNYGYTF
TRBJ1-4	12	TRBV7-8	.	CASSLLERELFF
TRBJ2-7	14	TRBV10-3	.	CAIRMGTGAYEQYF
TRBJ2-3	14	TRBV11-2	.	CASSLSVGSDTQYF
TRBJ1-1	14	TRBV7-9	.	CASSLGPLTGEAFF
TRBJ2-2	14	TRBV2	.	CASSGLRDTGELFF
TRBJ2-4	15	TRBV19	.	CASSILEDRTRIQYF
TRBJ2-2	11	TRBV11-3	.	CASSLDGELFF
TRBJ1-2	13	TRBV29-1	few	CSVGDSASYGYTF
TRBJ1-3	14	TRBV7-8	few	CASSLAQGGNTIYF
TRBJ2-6	15	TRBV6-5	.	CASSYFEAGANVLTF
TRBJ1-6	13	TRBV10-3	few	CAIADRANSPLHF
TRBJ2-5	15	TRBV5-1	.	CASSVTSGGQETQYF
TRBJ1-1	15	TRBV5-1	.	CASSLDGWLNTEAFF
TRBJ1-2	11	TRBV7-9	.	CASGGSYGYTF
TRBJ2-1	13	TRBV7-3	.	CASSLVPTLGQFF
TRBJ1-1	15	TRBV19	few	CASSIDRVANTEAFF
TRBJ2-3	16	TRBV7-9	few	CASSYGTDPSTDTQYF
TRBJ1-2	15	TRBV7-2	.	CASSLSGEGNYGYTF
TRBJ2-3	14	TRBV11-3	.	CASSRQGLTDTQYF
TRBJ1-5	14	TRBV10-3	.	CAISESRGEQPQHF